This T cell receptor (beta chain) was found in a study of blood T cell repertoires in COVID-19. Turning to the study itself: The samples span acute and convalescent COVID-19 from the United States, Italy and Spain.

This clone showed up just once. The ends were cut back, 3 bases at V and 2 bases at J, with 8 bases in the middle. Looked up from germline, CDR1 is SEHNR and CDR2 is FQNEAQ (reference sequence). This CDR3 has 14 amino acids. TCRdb's table, derived via immunoSEQ multiplex PCR, lists solely in-frame clones and lacks some. This table holds 120,000 to 150,000 clones, 80% to 90% found once. Material: peripheral blood. The origin of this receptor is a woman aged 60-75 years with COVID-19, enrolled during active disease. The V call is TRBV7-9, the J call TRBJ1-3; D gene unclear. The CDR3 sequence is CASSFPTTGNTIYF. As DNA, the CDR3 is TGTGCCAGCAGCTTTCCTACCACTGGAAACACCATATATTTT. Full variable domain (outside the CDR3, taken from reference TRBV7-9 and TRBJ1-3): DTGVSQNPRHKITKRGQNVTFRCDPISEHNRLYWYRQTLGQGPEFLTYFQNEAQLEKSRLLSDRFSAERPKGSFSTLEIQRTEQGDSAMYLCASSFPTTGNTIYFGEGSWLTVV.